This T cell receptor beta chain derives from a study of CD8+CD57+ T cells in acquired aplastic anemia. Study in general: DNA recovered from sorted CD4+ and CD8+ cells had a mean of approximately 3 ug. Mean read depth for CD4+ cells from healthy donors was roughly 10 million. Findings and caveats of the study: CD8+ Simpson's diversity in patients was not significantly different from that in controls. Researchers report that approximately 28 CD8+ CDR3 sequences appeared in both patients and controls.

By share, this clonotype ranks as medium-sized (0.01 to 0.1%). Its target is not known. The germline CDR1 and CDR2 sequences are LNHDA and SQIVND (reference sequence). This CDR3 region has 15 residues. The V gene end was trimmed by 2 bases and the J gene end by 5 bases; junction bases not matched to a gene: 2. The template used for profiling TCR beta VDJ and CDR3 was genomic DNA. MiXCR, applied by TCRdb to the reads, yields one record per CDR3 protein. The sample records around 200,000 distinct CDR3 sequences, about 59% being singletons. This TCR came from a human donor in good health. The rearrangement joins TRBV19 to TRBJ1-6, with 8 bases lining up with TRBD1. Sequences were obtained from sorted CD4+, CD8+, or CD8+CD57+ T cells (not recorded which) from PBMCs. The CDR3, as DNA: TGTGCCAGTAGTATACCGGGACAGGATAATTCACCCCTCCACTTT. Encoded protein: CASSIPGQDNSPLHF. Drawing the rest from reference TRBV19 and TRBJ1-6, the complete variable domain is DGGITQSPKYLFRKEGQNVTLSCEQNLNHDAMYWYRQDPGQGLRLIYYSQIVNDFQKGDIAEGYSVSREKKESFPLTVTSAQKNPTAFYLCASSIPGQDNSPLHFGNGTRLTVT.